This TCR beta chain derives from a study of CD8+CD57+ T cells in acquired aplastic anemia. General study findings and limits: Almost 30 shared CD8+ CDR3s appeared highly expressed within patients' immunodominant clones. With respect to CD8+ Simpson's diversity, patients and controls did not differ significantly.

CDR3 and TCR beta VDJ profiling relied on a genomic DNA template. TCRdb redid the calling of the reads with MiXCR, one entry per CDR3 protein. The table shows about 150,000 distinct CDR3 sequences, with about 52% occurring only once. Details on this clonotype: Its specificity is unknown.

Germline V gene data show CDR1 as KGHDR and CDR2 as SFDVKD. This CDR3 has 14 amino acids. V was cut by 1 base and J by 0 bases, with 6 bases left in between. Patients chosen for sequencing had shown CD8+CD57+ cell expansion by flow cytometry. Each patient carried a diagnosis of severe acquired aplastic anemia. The TCR sequence derives from a human donor with aplastic anemia. This chain joins TRBV24-1 and TRBJ2-7; D not certain. The specimen was sorted CD4+, CD8+, or CD8+CD57+ T cells (not recorded which) from PBMCs. The CDR3 nucleotides are TGTGCCACCAGTGATTTAGCAGTCTCCTACGAGCAGTACTTC. Encoded protein: CATSDLAVSYEQYF.